This T cell receptor beta chain stems from a study of blood T cells in healthy people across ages. Across the study: Using template switching, researchers captured about one barcoded beta molecule for each two T cells.

It was with a sample-barcoded 5' primer and a J-beta primer mix that a second PCR of roughly 6 to 12 cycles was run. Every individual sample yielded 2.5 million or more paired-end reads (each containing CDR3). TCRdb analysed the 5' RACE reads with MiXCR anew, one entry per CDR3 protein. The sample has about 780,000 distinct CDR3 sequences; approximately 65% are singletons. The ends lost 1 base at V and 7 bases at J; junction bases unmatched: 3. The CDR3 is 14 amino acids. Germline CDR1 LGHNA, CDR2 YSLEER. In regard to this clonotype: A much larger clone differs from this one at a single base, so this may be a read error.

The sample was blood. The chain recombines TRBV4-3 with TRBJ2-1; TRBD1 matches 8 bases. This TCR was recovered from a man aged 25 to 40 in good health. CDR3 sequence: CASSQGRGQNEQFF. For the CDR3, the DNA is TGCGCCAGCAGCCAAGGCAGGGGGCAGAATGAGCAGTTCTTC.